This entry lists 2 T cell receptor beta chains sequenced from one sample in a study of cytomegalovirus exposure and HLA in healthy donors. The primer mix had 60 Vbeta and 13 Jbeta primers. Sequencing used immunoSEQ multiplex PCR; TCRdb keeps in-frame clones, though not all of them. The data contain fewer than 140,000 clones, approximately 79% of them singletons. Sequences were obtained from PBMCs. The source of these receptors is a man aged 60 to 69 in good health and CMV-seronegative.

The chain has TRBV5-1 and TRBJ2-3, with 8 bases identical to TRBD1. CDR3 length equals 15 residues. The V gene's germline CDR1 is SGHRS and CDR2 YFSETQ. With 4 bases clipped from V and 1 base from J, the junction kept 5 bases outside the gene matches. The CDR3 here is CASSAGGKGTDTQYF. The CDR3 nucleotides read TGCGCCAGCAGCGCAGGGGGCAAGGGCACAGATACGCAGTATTTT.

The V call is TRBV6-5, the J call TRBJ2-7, with a possible D match to TRBD1 (6 bases). This CDR3 is built from 15 residues. The V end lost 2 bases, the J end lost 4 bases, and 15 bases lay between the germline ends. CDR1 and CDR2 from the germline V gene are MNHEY and SVGAGI. CDR3 nucleotides: TGTGCCAGCAGTTACGATGGGGGCGTGGGGTACGAGCAGTACTTC. Protein product: CASSYDGGVGYEQYF.